One sample yielded the 2 T cell receptor beta chains listed below, sequenced in a study of T cells in Graves' hyperthyroidism and ophthalmopathy. The investigators amplified TCR beta CDR3 regions from RNA transcripts. The HTBI set primed first-round TCR CDR3 RT-PCR. MiXCR, applied by TCRdb to the multiplex PCR reads, yields one record per CDR3 protein. The sample records roughly 600,000 distinct CDR3 sequences, approximately 15% being singletons. The specimen sequenced was blood. These receptor sequences come from a woman aged 45-59 years with Graves' ophthalmopathy.

The chain couples TRBV9 to TRBJ1-5; D is ambiguous. This CDR3 has 14 amino acids. Germline CDR1 is SGDLS and CDR2 is YYNGEE. Trimming took 0 bases from V and 1 from J, leaving 5 bases between them. The CDR3: CASSVGTSNQPQHF. CDR3 sequence (DNA): TGTGCCAGCAGCGTAGGCACGAGCAATCAGCCCCAGCATTTT.

J is TRBJ2-2 and V is TRBV27; 10 bases line up with TRBD2. V was pared by 3 bases and J by 0 bases, with 4 bases of the junction left unmatched. Germline V lookup: CDR1 MNHEY, CDR2 SMNVEV (reference sequence). This CDR3 has 17 amino acids. CDR3 in amino acids: CASSFLAGVTNTGELFF. The CDR3 coding sequence is TGTGCCAGCAGTTTCCTAGCGGGAGTGACGAACACCGGGGAGCTGTTTTTT.